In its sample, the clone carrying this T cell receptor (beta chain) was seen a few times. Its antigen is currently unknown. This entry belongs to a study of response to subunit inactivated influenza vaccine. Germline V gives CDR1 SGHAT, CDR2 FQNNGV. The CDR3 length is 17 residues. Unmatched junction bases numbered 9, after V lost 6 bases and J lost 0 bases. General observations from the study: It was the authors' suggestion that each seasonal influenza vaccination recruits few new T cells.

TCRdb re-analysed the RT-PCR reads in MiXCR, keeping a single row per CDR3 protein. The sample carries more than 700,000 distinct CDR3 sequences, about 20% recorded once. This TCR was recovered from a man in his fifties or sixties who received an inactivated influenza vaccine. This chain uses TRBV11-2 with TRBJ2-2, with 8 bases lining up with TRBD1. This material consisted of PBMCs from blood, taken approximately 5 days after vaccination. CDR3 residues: CASSLSPGQANTGELFF. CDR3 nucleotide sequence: TGTGCCAGCAGTCTAAGCCCGGGACAGGCGAACACCGGGGAGCTGTTTTTT.